A selection of T cell receptor beta chains follows, all from one sample in a study of identical twins. TCRdb analysed the 5' RACE reads with MiXCR anew, one entry per CDR3 protein. The sample records more than 1.5 million distinct CDR3 sequences, under 35% being singletons. The specimen was cord blood. These receptors were collected from a newborn girl in good health. Both conserved end residues are part of each CDR3. The order of the fields is V gene, J gene, D gene, clone size, CDR3 protein, CDR3 DNA. The D gene is left open where the match is weak. A row's size may be missing; if present it is once, few, many or a size class.

V gene: TRBV7-9; J gene: TRBJ2-1; D gene: TRBD2; clone size: few; CDR3 protein: CASSLGSGRVVNEQFF; CDR3 DNA: TGTGCCAGCAGCTTAGGGAGCGGGAGGGTTGTCAATGAGCAGTTCTTC
V gene: TRBV10-3; J gene: TRBJ2-7; D gene: TRBD1; clone size: NA; CDR3 protein: CAISGTGTPYEQYF; CDR3 DNA: TGTGCCATCTCAGGGACAGGGACACCCTACGAGCAGTACTTC
V gene: TRBV5-1; J gene: TRBJ1-1; D gene: TRBD1; clone size: NA; CDR3 protein: CASSTDRGLNTEAFF; CDR3 DNA: TGCGCCAGCAGCACCGACAGGGGCCTGAACACTGAAGCTTTCTTT
V gene: TRBV5-1; J gene: TRBJ2-3; D gene: TRBD1; clone size: NA; CDR3 protein: CANSSGQGADTQYF; CDR3 DNA: TGCGCCAACAGCTCCGGACAGGGGGCAGATACGCAGTATTTT
V gene: TRBV6-1; J gene: TRBJ1-4; D gene: NA; clone size: few; CDR3 protein: CASSEAGSGEGEKLFF; CDR3 DNA: TGTGCCAGCAGTGAAGCCGGGTCGGGGGAAGGTGAAAAACTGTTTTTT
V gene: TRBV10-3; J gene: TRBJ1-1; D gene: NA; clone size: NA; CDR3 protein: CAISLTGNTEAFF; CDR3 DNA: TGTGCCATCAGCCTGACAGGGAACACTGAAGCTTTCTTT
V gene: TRBV4-2; J gene: TRBJ1-4; D gene: TRBD1; clone size: few; CDR3 protein: CASSQGTANNEKLFF; CDR3 DNA: TGTGCCAGCAGCCAGGGGACAGCGAACAATGAAAAACTGTTTTTT
V gene: TRBV20-1; J gene: TRBJ2-1; D gene: TRBD2; clone size: NA; CDR3 protein: CSARGLLAGGSSYNEQFF; CDR3 DNA: TGCAGTGCTAGAGGTCTCCTAGCGGGAGGCTCTAGCTACAATGAGCAGTTCTTC
V gene: TRBV20-1; J gene: TRBJ1-1; D gene: NA; clone size: few; CDR3 protein: CSAVGRGMNTEAFF; CDR3 DNA: TGCAGTGCCGTAGGGCGGGGAATGAACACTGAAGCTTTCTTT
V gene: TRBV20-1; J gene: TRBJ1-1; D gene: NA; clone size: NA; CDR3 protein: CSASQGGSSGVDTEAFF; CDR3 DNA: TGCAGTGCTAGCCAGGGTGGCAGCTCGGGTGTGGACACTGAAGCTTTCTTT
V gene: TRBV5-1; J gene: TRBJ1-4; D gene: TRBD1; clone size: few; CDR3 protein: CASRPAGGTTNEKLFF; CDR3 DNA: TGCGCCAGCAGACCTGCAGGGGGGACAACTAATGAAAAACTGTTTTTT
V gene: TRBV12-3/TRBV12-4; J gene: TRBJ2-7; D gene: NA; clone size: many; CDR3 protein: CASRPGTPNSYEQYF; CDR3 DNA: TGTGCCAGCAGACCTGGGACACCGAACTCCTACGAGCAGTACTTC
V gene: TRBV20-1; J gene: TRBJ1-2; D gene: TRBD1; clone size: NA; CDR3 protein: CSARDPGTGNYGYTF; CDR3 DNA: TGCAGTGCTAGAGATCCGGGGACAGGGAACTATGGCTACACCTTC
V gene: TRBV9; J gene: TRBJ2-4; D gene: TRBD2; clone size: few; CDR3 protein: CASSELAGLGRNIQYF; CDR3 DNA: TGTGCCAGCAGCGAACTAGCGGGATTGGGGCGAAACATTCAGTACTTC
V gene: TRBV12-3/TRBV12-4; J gene: TRBJ2-1; D gene: TRBD1; clone size: few; CDR3 protein: CASSLGDRGHNEQFF; CDR3 DNA: TGTGCCAGCAGTTTAGGGGACAGGGGGCACAATGAGCAGTTCTTC
V gene: TRBV14; J gene: TRBJ1-6; D gene: NA; clone size: few; CDR3 protein: CASSQGRINSPLHF; CDR3 DNA: TGTGCCAGCAGCCAAGGACGGATTAATTCACCCCTCCACTTT
V gene: TRBV29-1; J gene: TRBJ2-7; D gene: NA; clone size: once; CDR3 protein: CSVEPPGASYEQYF; CDR3 DNA: TGCAGCGTTGAACCCCCAGGGGCCTCCTACGAGCAGTACTTC
V gene: TRBV20-1; J gene: TRBJ1-4; D gene: NA; clone size: NA; CDR3 protein: CSASSRVGVEKLFF; CDR3 DNA: TGCAGTGCTAGCTCCAGAGTCGGAGTAGAAAAACTGTTTTTT
V gene: TRBV24-1; J gene: TRBJ2-1; D gene: NA; clone size: NA; CDR3 protein: CATQWGGRSSYNEQFF; CDR3 DNA: TGTGCCACCCAGTGGGGGGGGCGAAGCTCCTACAATGAGCAGTTCTTC
V gene: TRBV5-1; J gene: TRBJ2-1; D gene: NA; clone size: many; CDR3 protein: CASSLAGRNEQFF; CDR3 DNA: TGCGCCAGCAGCTTGGCGGGGCGCAATGAGCAGTTCTTC
V gene: TRBV6-1; J gene: TRBJ2-3; D gene: TRBD1; clone size: NA; CDR3 protein: CASRGTVQYF; CDR3 DNA: TGTGCCAGCAGAGGGACAGTGCAGTATTTT
V gene: TRBV6-5; J gene: TRBJ2-1; D gene: NA; clone size: NA; CDR3 protein: CASSYLHGALGNNEQFF; CDR3 DNA: TGTGCCAGCAGTTACTTACACGGCGCGTTAGGGAACAATGAGCAGTTCTTC
V gene: TRBV5-1; J gene: TRBJ1-1; D gene: TRBD1; clone size: NA; CDR3 protein: CASSLSDRMNTEAFF; CDR3 DNA: TGCGCCAGCAGCTTGTCGGACAGGATGAACACTGAAGCTTTCTTT
V gene: TRBV6-5; J gene: TRBJ2-1; D gene: TRBD2; clone size: few; CDR3 protein: CASSYSGTINEQFF; CDR3 DNA: TGTGCCAGCAGTTACTCCGGGACTATCAATGAGCAGTTCTTC
V gene: TRBV29-1; J gene: TRBJ1-2; D gene: NA; clone size: few; CDR3 protein: CSVGERGNYGYTF; CDR3 DNA: TGCAGCGTTGGGGAACGGGGTAACTATGGCTACACCTTC
V gene: TRBV25-1; J gene: TRBJ2-1; D gene: NA; clone size: few; CDR3 protein: CASSEQGHNEQFF; CDR3 DNA: TGTGCCAGCAGTGAACAGGGACACAATGAGCAGTTCTTC
V gene: TRBV7-8; J gene: TRBJ2-7; D gene: NA; clone size: NA; CDR3 protein: CASSDQGRTYEQYF; CDR3 DNA: TGTGCCAGCAGCGATCAGGGGCGCACCTACGAGCAGTACTTC
V gene: TRBV2; J gene: TRBJ2-3; D gene: NA; clone size: NA; CDR3 protein: CASLEYTQYF; CDR3 DNA: TGTGCCAGTCTGGAGTATACGCAGTATTTT
V gene: TRBV6-1; J gene: TRBJ1-2; D gene: NA; clone size: few; CDR3 protein: CASSEQGYEGYTF; CDR3 DNA: TGTGCCAGCAGTGAACAGGGCTATGAGGGCTACACCTTC
V gene: TRBV20-1; J gene: TRBJ2-3; D gene: TRBD2; clone size: few; CDR3 protein: CSASRSEGGLSTDTQYF; CDR3 DNA: TGCAGTGCTAGCCGGAGTGAGGGAGGGCTAAGCACAGATACGCAGTATTTT
V gene: TRBV5-5; J gene: TRBJ1-4; D gene: TRBD1; clone size: once; CDR3 protein: CASSLAPTGTGGNEKLFF; CDR3 DNA: TGTGCCAGCAGCTTGGCCCCGACAGGGACTGGGGGTAATGAAAAACTGTTTTTT
V gene: TRBV9; J gene: TRBJ2-3; D gene: TRBD2; clone size: few; CDR3 protein: CASSVVGLAGDTQYF; CDR3 DNA: TGTGCCAGCAGCGTAGTGGGACTAGCGGGAGATACGCAGTATTTT
V gene: TRBV28; J gene: TRBJ2-3; D gene: NA; clone size: few; CDR3 protein: CASSPPEGTQYF; CDR3 DNA: TGTGCCAGCAGTCCCCCCGAAGGTACGCAGTATTTT
V gene: TRBV20-1; J gene: TRBJ2-1; D gene: TRBD2; clone size: few; CDR3 protein: CSARSSAGGFNEQFF; CDR3 DNA: TGCAGTGCTAGGAGTTCGGCGGGAGGGTTCAATGAGCAGTTCTTC
V gene: TRBV12-3/TRBV12-4; J gene: TRBJ2-2; D gene: NA; clone size: few; CDR3 protein: CASTLGIEIGELFF; CDR3 DNA: TGTGCCAGCACCTTGGGGATAGAAATCGGGGAGCTGTTTTTT
V gene: TRBV28; J gene: TRBJ2-5; D gene: NA; clone size: few; CDR3 protein: CASSLFPQSVEETQYF; CDR3 DNA: TGTGCCAGCAGTTTATTTCCCCAGTCGGTAGAAGAGACCCAGTACTTC
V gene: TRBV24-1; J gene: TRBJ2-7; D gene: NA; clone size: NA; CDR3 protein: CATSQTGIARGNEQYF; CDR3 DNA: TGTGCCACCAGTCAAACCGGAATAGCCCGTGGCAATGAGCAGTACTTC
V gene: TRBV5-1; J gene: TRBJ2-7; D gene: NA; clone size: NA; CDR3 protein: CAISLERGNEQYF; CDR3 DNA: TGCGCCATCAGCTTGGAACGGGGCAATGAGCAGTACTTC
V gene: TRBV10-1; J gene: TRBJ2-1; D gene: NA; clone size: NA; CDR3 protein: CASSESSYNEQFF; CDR3 DNA: TGCGCCAGCAGTGAGTCTAGCTACAATGAGCAGTTCTTC
V gene: TRBV6-6; J gene: TRBJ2-3; D gene: TRBD2; clone size: NA; CDR3 protein: CASSYSVAGGQDTQYF; CDR3 DNA: TGTGCCAGCAGTTACTCCGTAGCGGGGGGGCAAGATACGCAGTATTTT
V gene: TRBV28; J gene: TRBJ1-1; D gene: NA; clone size: NA; CDR3 protein: CASSTSGAFF; CDR3 DNA: TGTGCCAGCAGTACCTCGGGAGCTTTCTTT
V gene: TRBV28; J gene: TRBJ2-7; D gene: TRBD2; clone size: NA; CDR3 protein: CASSTPGLAETYEQYF; CDR3 DNA: TGTGCCAGCAGTACTCCCGGACTAGCCGAGACCTACGAGCAGTACTTC
V gene: TRBV28; J gene: TRBJ1-4; D gene: NA; clone size: few; CDR3 protein: CASSPRTVGNEKLFF; CDR3 DNA: TGTGCCAGCAGTCCTCGGACGGTCGGAAATGAAAAACTGTTTTTT
V gene: TRBV7-2; J gene: TRBJ2-1; D gene: NA; clone size: NA; CDR3 protein: CASSAGGVYNEQFF; CDR3 DNA: TGTGCCAGCAGCGCCGGCGGGGTTTACAATGAGCAGTTCTTC
V gene: TRBV20-1; J gene: TRBJ1-2; D gene: NA; clone size: NA; CDR3 protein: CSARDLKAPNYGYTF; CDR3 DNA: TGCAGTGCTAGAGATCTGAAGGCCCCTAACTATGGCTACACCTTC
V gene: TRBV12-3/TRBV12-4; J gene: TRBJ2-3; D gene: NA; clone size: NA; CDR3 protein: CASCPGTDTQYF; CDR3 DNA: TGTGCCAGCTGCCCCGGCACAGATACGCAGTATTTT
V gene: TRBV20-1; J gene: TRBJ2-3; D gene: TRBD2; clone size: NA; CDR3 protein: CSAGNRLAGGPGGPHVDTQYF; CDR3 DNA: TGCAGTGCTGGAAACCGACTAGCGGGAGGGCCAGGTGGTCCACACGTAGATACGCAGTATTTT
V gene: TRBV6-2/TRBV6-3; J gene: TRBJ2-7; D gene: TRBD1; clone size: once; CDR3 protein: CAGSYNPGGEYEQYF; CDR3 DNA: TGTGCCGGCAGTTACAATCCAGGGGGCGAATACGAGCAGTACTTC
V gene: TRBV6-1; J gene: TRBJ1-4; D gene: NA; clone size: NA; CDR3 protein: CASSSREGNEKLFF; CDR3 DNA: TGTGCCAGCAGTAGCCGTGAGGGAAATGAAAAACTGTTTTTT
V gene: TRBV12-3/TRBV12-4; J gene: TRBJ1-1; D gene: NA; clone size: NA; CDR3 protein: CASSFRAGLNTEVFF; CDR3 DNA: TGTGCCAGCAGTTTTAGGGCGGGACTGAACACTGAAGTTTTCTTT
V gene: TRBV4-2; J gene: TRBJ1-4; D gene: NA; clone size: once; CDR3 protein: CASSQVGVGEKLFF; CDR3 DNA: TGTGCCAGCAGCCAAGTCGGGGTAGGGGAAAAACTGTTTTTT
V gene: TRBV4-2; J gene: TRBJ1-2; D gene: NA; clone size: NA; CDR3 protein: CASSQNWGFDGYTF; CDR3 DNA: TGTGCCAGCAGCCAAAATTGGGGGTTCGATGGCTACACCTTC
V gene: TRBV12-3/TRBV12-4; J gene: TRBJ1-1; D gene: NA; clone size: NA; CDR3 protein: CASSFGIEAFF; CDR3 DNA: TGTGCCAGCAGTTTTGGAATTGAAGCTTTCTTT
V gene: TRBV14; J gene: TRBJ2-2; D gene: NA; clone size: NA; CDR3 protein: CASSQWDGGELFF; CDR3 DNA: TGTGCCAGCAGCCAATGGGACGGCGGGGAGCTGTTTTTT
V gene: TRBV20-1; J gene: TRBJ1-4; D gene: NA; clone size: few; CDR3 protein: CSARGGVNEKLFF; CDR3 DNA: TGCAGTGCTAGAGGGGGGGTTAATGAAAAACTGTTTTTT
V gene: TRBV2; J gene: TRBJ2-6; D gene: NA; clone size: NA; CDR3 protein: CASSVGGLGANVLTF; CDR3 DNA: TGTGCCAGCAGTGTAGGGGGACTTGGGGCCAACGTCCTGACTTTC